This T cell receptor (beta chain) was found in a study of Ad26.COV2.S vaccination and SARS-CoV-2 variants. Comments on this clone: Its antigen is not identified.

Study results and limitations: Spike-specific TCR breadth in vaccine recipients exceeded that seen in placebo recipients. Breadth, reportedly substantial, characterized the spike-specific CD8+ and CD4+ T cell responses after vaccination.

Treatment here: some 19 received Ad26.COV2.S at low or high dose, single or two shots; roughly 5 received placebo; per-sample allocation not given. The study sampled participants on day 63 after the first vaccine or placebo injection. The assay was immunoSEQ multiplex PCR, and TCRdb's table has in-frame clones only and misses some. The table includes about 350,000 clones, around 89% detected once. Germline V lookup: CDR1 SGHTA, CDR2 FQGTGA. J gave up 2 bases and V 5 bases, and 8 bases lay outside the gene matches. This CDR3 contains 16 residues. This TCR derives from a person between 18 and 65 years old who received the Ad26.COV2.S COVID-19 vaccine or a placebo. Sequenced material: peripheral blood, taken in a trial of Ad26.COV2.S vaccine versus placebo. The V call is TRBV7-3, the J call TRBJ2-7; 11 nucleotides agree with TRBD2. In nucleotides, the CDR3 is TGTGCCAGCAGCGCAACTAGCGGGAGTGCCCCCTACGAGCAGTACTTC. It codes for CASSATSGSAPYEQYF.